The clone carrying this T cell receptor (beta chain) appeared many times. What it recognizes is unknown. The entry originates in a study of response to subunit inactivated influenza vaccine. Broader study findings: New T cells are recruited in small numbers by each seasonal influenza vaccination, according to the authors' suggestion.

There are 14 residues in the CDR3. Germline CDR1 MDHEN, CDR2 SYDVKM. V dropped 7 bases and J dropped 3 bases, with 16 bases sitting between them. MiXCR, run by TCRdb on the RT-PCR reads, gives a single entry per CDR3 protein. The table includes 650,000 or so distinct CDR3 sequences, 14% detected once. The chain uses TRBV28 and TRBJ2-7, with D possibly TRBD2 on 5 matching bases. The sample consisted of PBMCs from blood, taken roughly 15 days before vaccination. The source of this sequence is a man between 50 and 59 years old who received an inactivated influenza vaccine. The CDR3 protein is CASTLMGANYEQYF. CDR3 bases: TGTGCCAGCACCCTAATGGGAGCCAACTACGAGCAGTACTTC.